The 14 T cell receptor beta chains listed next were all sequenced from one sample in a study of blood T cell repertoires in COVID-19. Clones were sequenced by immunoSEQ multiplex PCR, and TCRdb holds only the in-frame ones, with some missing. Of fewer than 400,000 clones listed, 85% to 90% were seen once; the top ten hold 3%. Sequencing input: peripheral blood. All receptors come from a human donor in a cohort sampled during active COVID-19.

The genes are TRBV9 and TRBJ2-3; TRBD1 is a possible D gene (5 bases). The CDR3 is made up of 15 amino acids. The V gene's germline CDR1 is SGDLS and CDR2 YYNGEE. V shed 4 bases and J shed 2 bases, with 14 bases lying between them. Here the CDR3 reads CASSPRGHLTDTQYF. CDR3 nucleotide sequence: TGTGCCAGCAGCCCCCGAGGACACCTCACAGATACGCAGTATTTT.

The table lists this clone with a count of one. The CDR3 DNA follows: TGTGCCAGCAGCCCGAAGACTAGCGGGAGGGGGAATGACGGGGAGCTGTTTTTT. Protein sequence: CASSPKTSGRGNDGELFF. The chain recombines TRBV4-2 with TRBJ2-2; 14 positions match TRBD2. Germline trimming cut 4 bases from V and 7 bases from J; bases unmatched to any gene: 11. The CDR3 sequence is 18 residues long. The V gene's germline CDR1 is LGHNA and CDR2 YNFKEQ.

The V and J genes are TRBV6-1 and TRBJ2-5; no firm D call. In germline, CDR1 is MNHNS, CDR2 SASEGT. Trimming removed 2 bases at V and 13 bases at J, with 20 bases between. There are 14 residues in the CDR3. DNA of the CDR3: TGTGCCAGCAGTGAAACGCGTTTTGAGAGACCGGGGTACTTC. It translates to CASSETRFERPGYF.

This chain links TRBV6-5 with TRBJ1-6; 9 nucleotides line up with TRBD1. V dropped 0 bases and J dropped 9; count of bases not matched to a gene: 3. Germline V gene data show CDR1 as MNHEY and CDR2 as SVGAGI. CDR3 size: 15 residues. CDR3 protein: CASSYSEDRGSPLHF. CDR3 in DNA: TGTGCCAGCAGTTACTCCGAGGACAGGGGTTCACCCCTCCACTTT.

J is TRBJ2-1 and V is TRBV11-2; TRBD2 aligns across 10 bases. This CDR3 comprises 19 residues. Unmatched junction bases numbered 12, after V lost 4 bases and J lost 0 bases. Germline-derived CDR1 and CDR2 are SGHAT and FQNNGV. CDR3 in amino acids: CASSSRTSGPSSSYNEQFF. For the CDR3, the DNA is TGTGCCAGCAGCTCCCGGACTAGCGGTCCGTCGAGCTCCTACAATGAGCAGTTCTTC.

The rearrangement joins TRBV7-9 to TRBJ2-3; 8 bases agree with TRBD1. This CDR3 has 18 residues. CDR1 and CDR2 from the germline V gene are SEHNR and FQNEAQ (reference sequence). Trimming at V came to 5 bases and at J to 2 bases, leaving 15 bases not matched to a gene. CDR3 nucleotide sequence: TGTGCCAGCAGCATGCCTTCATATCGGGGACAGGCCACAGATACGCAGTATTTT. Protein: CASSMPSYRGQATDTQYF.

The CDR3 nucleotides read TGCGCCAGCAGCCCTAGACTAGCCGTTAGCAATCAGCCCCAGCATTTT. This encodes CASSPRLAVSNQPQHF. V is TRBV4-1 and J is TRBJ1-5, with D uncertain. V was pared by 4 bases and J by 0 bases, with 13 bases between. CDR1 and CDR2 (germline): MGHRA, YSYEKL. The CDR3 is 16 amino acids.

The chain carries TRBV11-2 and TRBJ2-1; D is perhaps TRBD1 (5 bases). The V end lost 4 bases, the J end lost 5 bases, and 24 bases lay between the germline ends. CDR1 and CDR2 from the germline V gene are SGHAT and FQNNGV. The CDR3 has 18 amino acids. The CDR3 sequence: CASSSPLTAPLSHNEQFF. DNA of the CDR3: TGTGCCAGCAGCTCCCCCCTGACAGCACCCCTCTCACACAATGAGCAGTTCTTC.

This clone was detected once. V and J are TRBV7-9 and TRBJ2-2; TRBD2 might be the D (7 bases). Trimming stripped 5 bases from V and 2 bases from J, with 21 bases between. The CDR3 loop spans 18 amino acids. The germline gives CDR1 SEHNR, CDR2 FQNEAQ (reference sequence). This CDR3 is CASSPTQGRGHNTGELFF. CDR3 bases: TGTGCCAGCAGCCCCACCCAGGGGAGGGGACATAACACCGGGGAGCTGTTTTTT.

The rearrangement uses TRBV3-1 (or the pseudogene TRBV3-2) and TRBJ2-3; 12 bases are a match to TRBD2. The V segment lost 3 bases and the J segment 2 bases; nucleotides outside the gene matches: 9. CDR3 length: 18 amino acids. Germline CDR1 is LGHDT and CDR2 is YNNKEL (reference sequence). The CDR3 DNA reads as TGTGCCAGCAGCCATCTCCGACTAGCGGGAGAGTTCACAGATACGCAGTATTTT. This gives the protein CASSHLRLAGEFTDTQYF.

J is TRBJ2-1 and V is TRBV27; 10 bases align to TRBD1. Germline lookup yields CDR1 MNHEY and CDR2 SMNVEV (reference sequence). The CDR3 covers 16 residues. V gave up 1 base and J gave up 5 bases; unmatched junction bases: 5. The DNA of the CDR3 is TGTGCCAGCAGTTTATTCTTGGGACAGGGGCACAATGAGCAGTTCTTC. Residues: CASSLFLGQGHNEQFF.

This chain links TRBV9 with TRBJ2-2; 8 bases fit TRBD1. V lost 4 bases and J lost 4; bases outside the gene matches: 6. CDR3 length equals 15 residues. CDR1 and CDR2 (germline): SGDLS, YYNGEE. In nucleotides, the CDR3 is TGTGCCAGCAGCCCCGGACAGGGCTTCACCGGGGAGCTGTTTTTT. Amino acids: CASSPGQGFTGELFF.

This sequence joins TRBV6-5 and TRBJ1-4; TRBD1 is a possible D gene (5 bases). The CDR3 has 16 amino acids. Germline V gene sequence: CDR1 MNHEY, CDR2 SVGAGI. Trimming cost V 2 bases and J 8 bases, with 18 bases left between them. CDR3 DNA: TGTGCCAGCAGTTACACTCAGGGATTGTATGAAGAAAAACTGTTTTTT. Protein product: CASSYTQGLYEEKLFF.

A single count supports this clone. The gene calls are TRBV11-2 and TRBJ2-3; weak D call: TRBD1 (6 bases). CDR3 size: 16 residues. Trimming pared 3 bases from V and 2 bases from J, leaving 15 bases between. Germline assignment: CDR1 SGHAT and CDR2 FQNNGV. In nucleotides, the CDR3 is TGTGCCAGCAGCTTTTCGCAGGGGCCCCTCACAGATACGCAGTATTTT. Its translation is CASSFSQGPLTDTQYF.